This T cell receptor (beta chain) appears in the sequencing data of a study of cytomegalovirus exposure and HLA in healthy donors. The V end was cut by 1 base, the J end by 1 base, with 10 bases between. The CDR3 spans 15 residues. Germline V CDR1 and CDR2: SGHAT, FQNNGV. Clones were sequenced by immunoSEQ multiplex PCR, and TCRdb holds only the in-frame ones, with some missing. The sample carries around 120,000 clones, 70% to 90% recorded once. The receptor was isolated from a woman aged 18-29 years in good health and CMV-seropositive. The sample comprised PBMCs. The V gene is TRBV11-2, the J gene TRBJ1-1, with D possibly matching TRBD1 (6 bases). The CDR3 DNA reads TGTGCCAGCAGCTTAGTTCCAGGGGAGAACACTGAAGCTTTCTTT. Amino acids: CASSLVPGENTEAFF.